This note documents a single T cell receptor beta chain sequence. Its matching antigen is unknown. As for time point: patch test 1, 2 weeks after DPC sensitization. Treatment denoted: therapeutic diphenylcyclopropenone sensitization with weekly scalp DPC. These data come from a study of human T cells and chemical hapten exposure. Study-level information: TCR yields per sample varied mostly from small pooled library volume differences. Study results and caveats: Counts of expanded TCRs (at PT1) showed a positive correlation with patch test score. Controls had significantly fewer large CDR3 similarity clusters than were formed by expanded TCRs.

Authors' processing steps: Ranging from roughly 23,224 to 700,000, TCR counts per sample had a median value of around 91,000. TCRdb re-called the RACE reads with MiXCR, one entry per CDR3 protein. The V and J calls and clone size come from TCRdb's table, not from the authors' own analysis. Of about 380,000 distinct CDR3 sequences listed, more than 4.5% were seen once; the top ten hold about 2.1%. The germline V gene encodes CDR1 SEHNR and CDR2 FQNEAQ (reference sequence). This CDR3 has 16 residues. Trimming removed 6 bases from V and 5 bases from J; junction bases left unmatched: 12. The specimen was whole blood, collected in connection with sensitization to the hapten diphenylcyclopropenone (DPC). This clonotype originated in a woman in her 50s with alopecia areata. Some clones in this sample may be carry-over from other donors' samples. The chain uses TRBV7-9 and TRBJ2-2; the match to TRBD1 covers 7 bases. The CDR3 coding sequence is TGTGCCAGCAGTCCTCTCCGCGGCAGGGGGACCGGGGAGCTGTTTTTT. Amino acids: CASSPLRGRGTGELFF.